This entry describes one T cell receptor beta chain. Its antigen remains unidentified. This specimen comes from a study of T cell responses to AZD1222 COVID-19 vaccine. Germline V gene sequence: CDR1 SEHNR, CDR2 FQNEAQ (reference sequence). J lost 8 bases, V lost 3 bases, and 15 bases had no gene match. CDR3 length: 16 residues. The protocol was immunoSEQ multiplex PCR, while the TCRdb copy is restricted to in-frame clones and leaves out a portion. The sample contains 150,000 to 200,000 clones, roughly 94% of which appear only once. Study observations and caveats: Recipients of AZD1222 seropositive at baseline numbered only 5 or 6. Spike was spanned by vaccine-associated CD4 TCRs, with dominance at 160-218 and 743-854. The donors showed a predominance of white British ancestry and of females, with possible underestimation of clonal diversity.

The rearrangement links TRBV7-9 to TRBJ1-2, with 7 bases that match TRBD1. The receptor comes from an adult who received the AZD1222 COVID-19 vaccine. The sequences come from peripheral blood, collected 28 days after the second AZD1222 dose. This CDR3 is CASSFGGRTGAQGYTF. The CDR3 nucleotides read TGTGCCAGCAGCTTCGGCGGCCGGACAGGTGCCCAGGGCTACACCTTC.